A single sample is the source of the 24 T cell receptor beta chains below, sequenced in a study of blood T cell repertoires in COVID-19. Generated by immunoSEQ multiplex PCR, the TCRdb table keeps only in-frame clones and is missing some. The sample holds about 170,000 clones; around nine tenths are singletons and the top ten take around 3.5%. Sequencing input: peripheral blood. These receptors were collected from a young man with active or convalescent COVID-19.

V and J are TRBV19 and TRBJ1-4, with D unresolved. Germline V gives CDR1 LNHDA, CDR2 SQIVND (reference sequence). Trimming shortened V by 0 bases and J by 5 bases, and 10 bases separated the two germline ends. The CDR3 consists of 15 residues. The CDR3, as DNA: TGTGCCAGTAGTATAGATTTAGGCAGGAATGAAAAACTGTTTTTT. It specifies CASSIDLGRNEKLFF.

The chain joins TRBV7-2 to TRBJ2-3; 7 bases match TRBD2. The CDR3 spans 15 residues. Per the germline V gene, CDR1 is SGHTA and CDR2 is FQGNSA. V was clipped by 1 base and J by 3 bases; unmatched bases: 4. The CDR3 nucleotides are TGTGCCAGCAGCTTAGTAGGTAGCGGGACAGATACGCAGTATTTT. Amino acid sequence: CASSLVGSGTDTQYF.

This clone has only one observation. V is TRBV5-4 and J is TRBJ1-1; TRBD1 agrees at 8 bases. This CDR3 region has 16 residues. With V trimmed by 4 bases and J by 4 bases, 12 bases remained unmatched. Germline V gene lookup returns CDR1 SGHNT and CDR2 YYREEE (reference sequence). This chain's CDR3 is CASSRPGPGGFTEAFF. DNA for the CDR3: TGTGCCAGCAGCAGACCGGGCCCAGGGGGCTTCACTGAAGCTTTCTTT.

V and J are TRBV28 and TRBJ1-1, with D perhaps TRBD1 (6 bases). The V and J ends lost 4 bases and 0 bases respectively, with 12 bases between them. Germline V gene data show CDR1 as MDHEN and CDR2 as SYDVKM. This CDR3 spans 15 amino acids. The CDR3 DNA is TGTGCCAGCAGTTCCCCGGGGGGCTTGAACACTGAAGCTTTCTTT. It specifies CASSSPGGLNTEAFF.

CDR3 sequence: CATRFEGQASGGTEAFF. For the CDR3, the DNA is TGTGCCACTCGCTTCGAGGGACAGGCCTCCGGTGGCACTGAAGCTTTCTTT. This chain joins TRBV5-4 and TRBJ1-1; 8 bases agree with TRBD1. J was trimmed by 4 bases and V by 9 bases; bases with no gene match: 20. Germline CDR1 reads SGHNT; CDR2 reads YYREEE (reference sequence). The CDR3 extends over 17 amino acids.

The chain carries TRBV2 and TRBJ2-3; D remains ambiguous. CDR3 size: 15 residues. The ends were cut back, 2 bases at V and 2 bases at J, with 11 bases in the middle. Looked up from germline, CDR1 is SNHLY and CDR2 is FYNNEI. The CDR3 nucleotides are TGTGCCAGCAGTGAACGGTGGGCCCACACAGATACGCAGTATTTT. This codes for CASSERWAHTDTQYF.

The sample holds one count of this clone. This sequence joins TRBV19 and TRBJ1-5; possible D gene TRBD1, 5 bases. Deletions cut 4 bases from V and 5 bases from J, with 21 bases between. There are 17 residues in the CDR3. Germline V lookup: CDR1 LNHDA, CDR2 SQIVND (reference sequence). The CDR3 region has the DNA TGTGCCAGTAGTACCGGGACTTACCTGACAGAGGATCAGCCCCAGCATTTT. Translating gives CASSTGTYLTEDQPQHF.

In nucleotides, the CDR3 is TGTGCCAGCAGCCGCATAGGGGTGAACACTGAAGCTTTCTTT. Translated: CASSRIGVNTEAFF. The J gene is TRBJ1-1, the V gene TRBV5-5; a possible D gene is TRBD1 (5 bases). The CDR3 has 14 residues. The V and J ends lost 4 bases and 0 bases respectively, with 10 bases between them. The germline V gene encodes CDR1 SGHKS and CDR2 YYEKEE (reference sequence).

CDR3 amino acids: CASSIPPRTGGGNTIYF. CDR3 sequence (DNA): TGTGCCAGTAGTATCCCCCCAAGGACAGGGGGCGGAAACACCATATATTTT. The rearrangement uses TRBV19 and TRBJ1-3, with 11 bases identical to TRBD1. CDR1 is LNHDA and CDR2 is SQIVND in the germline V gene (reference sequence). Unmatched junction bases numbered 8, after V lost 3 bases and J lost 4 bases. CDR3 size: 17 residues.

This sequence joins TRBV6-6 and TRBJ1-2; D might be TRBD1 (6 bases). V lost 7 bases and J lost 8, with 20 bases in between. This CDR3 is built from 14 residues. Germline V gives CDR1 MNHNY, CDR2 SVGAGI (reference sequence). Written as DNA, the CDR3 is TGTGCCAGCATCCCCCTTGGACAGCGGAACGGCTACACCTTC. It codes for CASIPLGQRNGYTF.

The chain links TRBV7-2 to TRBJ1-2, with 7 bases matching TRBD1. V was pared by 5 bases and J by 4 bases, with 4 bases of the junction left unmatched. The CDR3 has 13 amino acids. CDR1 SGHTA and CDR2 FQGNSA come from the germline V gene. The CDR3 DNA sequence: TGTGCCAGCAGCCTCGACAGGGCCTATGGCTACACCTTC. This gives the protein CASSLDRAYGYTF.

The rearrangement joins TRBV3-1 (or the pseudogene TRBV3-2) to TRBJ2-2; TRBD2 matches 12 bases. The length of the CDR3 is 16 residues. In germline, CDR1 is LGHDT, CDR2 YNNKEL (reference sequence). The V and J ends lost 2 bases and 5 bases, in that order; junction bases with no gene match: 3. CDR3 DNA sequence: TGTGCCAGCAGCCAACTAGCGGGGGGGCAAACCGGGGAGCTGTTTTTT. Translating gives CASSQLAGGQTGELFF.

The chain recombines TRBV19 with TRBJ2-5; D might be TRBD2 (5 bases). The CDR3 consists of 14 residues. V was trimmed by 3 bases and J by 7 bases, leaving 15 bases between them. CDR1 is LNHDA, CDR2 SQIVND, per germline (reference sequence). The DNA for the CDR3 is TGTGCCAGTAGTATTGGGGAGTCGCGCGGGACCCAGTACTTC. As protein: CASSIGESRGTQYF.

The chain is built from TRBV3-1 (or the pseudogene TRBV3-2) and TRBJ1-5, with 9 bases matching TRBD1. The J segment lost 5 bases and the V segment lost 1 base, leaving 6 bases of the junction unmatched. The CDR3 loop spans 16 amino acids. The germline gives CDR1 LGHDT, CDR2 YNNKEL (reference sequence). The CDR3 loop reads CASSQGTGVWDQPQHF. The DNA of the CDR3 is TGTGCCAGCAGCCAAGGGACAGGGGTATGGGATCAGCCCCAGCATTTT.

The V call is TRBV7-2, the J call TRBJ2-2; D uncertain. This CDR3 has 13 amino acids. Germline V CDR1 and CDR2: SGHTA, FQGNSA. The V gene lost 3 bases and the J gene lost 2 bases, with 4 bases spanning the gap. Written as DNA, the CDR3 is TGTGCCAGCAGCTTTTCAAACACCGGGGAGCTGTTTTTT. Protein product: CASSFSNTGELFF.

This clone has just a few counts. This chain uses TRBV5-6 with TRBJ1-6, with D perhaps matching TRBD1 (6 bases). Germline loops: CDR1 SGHDT, CDR2 YYEEEE. Between the trimmed V and J ends, which lost 1 base and 9 bases, there was a span of 11 bases. The CDR3 is 14 residues long. The CDR3, as DNA: TGTGCCAGCAGCTTGTCAGGGGTAGGTTCACCCCTCCACTTT. Protein: CASSLSGVGSPLHF.

The J gene is TRBJ1-2, the V gene TRBV24-1; D is uncertain. CDR1 is KGHDR, CDR2 SFDVKD, per germline. The V end lost 5 bases, the J end lost 6 bases, and 6 bases lay between the germline ends. This CDR3 has 11 amino acids. The CDR3 protein is CATSGSDGYTF. For the CDR3, the DNA is TGTGCCACCAGTGGGTCGGATGGCTACACCTTC.

The chain joins TRBV27 to TRBJ2-7; perhaps TRBD2 as D (6 bases). Trimming removed 5 bases from V and 2 bases from J, with 13 bases in between. Germline assignment: CDR1 MNHEY and CDR2 SMNVEV (reference sequence). CDR3 length: 14 residues. In DNA, the CDR3 is TGTGCCAGCAGTAATAGCGGACCCCCCTACGAGCAGTACGTC. It is translated as CASSNSGPPYEQYV.

The CDR3 protein is CAWSVDTYYGYTF. DNA for the CDR3: TGTGCCTGGAGTGTGGACACCTACTATGGCTACACCTTC. The genes are TRBV30 and TRBJ1-2; weak D call: TRBD1 (5 bases). V was clipped by 0 bases and J by 3 bases, with 8 bases between them. The CDR3 length is 13 residues. Germline V gene data show CDR1 as GTSNPN and CDR2 as SVGIG (reference sequence).

The chain uses TRBV4-1 and TRBJ2-7, with 8 bases that match TRBD1. Germline-derived CDR1 and CDR2 are MGHRA and YSYEKL. Germline trimming cut 0 bases from V and 6 bases from J; bases unmatched to any gene: 13. The CDR3 contains 17 residues. DNA of the CDR3: TGCGCCAGCAGCCAAGATCGGGGCAGGGGGCGCGATCTCGAGCAGTACGTC. Protein: CASSQDRGRGRDLEQYV.

V and J are TRBV7-9 and TRBJ2-2; tentative D call: TRBD1 (6 bases). The germline CDR1 and CDR2 sequences are SEHNR and FQNEAQ (reference sequence). CDR3 length: 17 residues. Trimming took off 3 bases at V and 6 bases at J, with 20 bases between the two ends. The CDR3: CASSFPVGAGSAGELFF. The CDR3 DNA follows: TGTGCCAGCAGCTTTCCCGTGGGGGCGGGCTCGGCCGGGGAGCTGTTTTTT.

The chain has TRBV9 and TRBJ2-1; 8 bases agree with TRBD1. Per germline, CDR1 SGDLS and CDR2 YYNGEE. V lost 0 bases to trimming and J lost 5 bases; unmatched junction nucleotides: 10. CDR3 length equals 17 residues. The CDR3 loop reads CASSVGIRQGADNEQFF. CDR3 in DNA: TGTGCCAGCAGCGTAGGGATCCGGCAGGGGGCTGACAATGAGCAGTTCTTC.

The chain couples TRBV24-1 to TRBJ2-2; tentative D call: TRBD2 (6 bases). This CDR3 has 15 amino acids. CDR1 and CDR2 (germline): KGHDR, SFDVKD. The germline V and J ends were trimmed by 3 bases and 6 bases, with 13 bases remaining between them. The CDR3 is CATSDTGTGAGELFF. The CDR3 nucleotides are TGTGCCACCAGTGATACCGGGACGGGAGCCGGGGAGCTGTTTTTT.

This chain joins TRBV6-6 and TRBJ1-4, with no clear D. Trimming shortened V by 5 bases and J by 0 bases, and 22 bases separated the two germline ends. The germline gives CDR1 MNHNY, CDR2 SVGAGI (reference sequence). The CDR3 length is 19 residues. The CDR3 DNA reads TGTGCCAGCAGTCCCCTGCGCGGGGAAGACGTAGCAACTAATGAAAAACTGTTTTTT. Its translation is CASSPLRGEDVATNEKLFF.